This is a list of T cell receptor beta chains from one sample in a study of beta chain features in type 1 diabetes. Measured with immunoSEQ multiplex PCR; TCRdb has only the in-frame clones, and not every one. Here the sample spans 200,000 to 300,000 clones, approximately 10% being singletons. Material: naive CD4+ T cells from blood. The receptors here all came from a man in his thirties or forties with type 1 diabetes. Each CDR3 is given with its conserved first and last residue. Each record gives: V gene, D gene, J gene, clone size, CDR3 protein, CDR3 DNA. The D gene is left open where the match is weak. Clone size is not always given. Where it is, it says once, few, many or a class for expanded clones.

>TRBV5-1|TRBD1|TRBJ2-7|few
CASSLVNQGAEQYF
TGCGCCAGCAGCTTGGTAAATCAGGGGGCCGAGCAGTACTTC
>TRBV2|TRBD2|TRBJ2-2|few
CASSEGTSLTGELFF
TGTGCCAGCAGTGAAGGGACTAGTCTAACCGGGGAGCTGTTTTTT
>TRBV5-1|TRBD1|TRBJ1-1|NA
CASSYGQANTEAFF
TGCGCCAGCAGCTACGGACAGGCGAACACTGAAGCTTTCTTT
>TRBV7-9|NA|TRBJ2-7|few
CASSKLRTAGEQYF
TGTGCCAGCAGCAAACTAAGGACCGCGGGAGAGCAGTACTTC
>TRBV28|NA|TRBJ2-1|NA
CASLSLHEQFF
TGTGCCAGCCTATCGTTACATGAGCAGTTCTTC
>TRBV5-6|TRBD1|TRBJ1-1|NA
CASIVLQGGLTEAFF
TGTGCCAGCATCGTATTACAGGGGGGATTGACTGAAGCTTTCTTT
>TRBV6-1|TRBD1|TRBJ1-2|few
CASSGGQGMGYTF
TGTGCCAGCAGTGGCGGACAGGGGATGGGCTACACCTTC
>TRBV4-1|NA|TRBJ2-7|few
CASRKTIRGEQYF
TGCGCCAGCCGGAAAACCATTCGGGGAGAGCAGTACTTC
>TRBV4-3|TRBD1|TRBJ2-5|NA
CASSQRGTGKGTQYF
TGCGCCAGCAGCCAACGAGGGACAGGCAAGGGGACCCAGTACTTC
>TRBV7-9|TRBD2|TRBJ2-5|few
CASSWGLAGETQYF
TGTGCCAGCAGTTGGGGACTAGCAGGGGAGACCCAGTACTTC
>TRBV30|NA|TRBJ2-5|NA
CAWSPLWDTQETQYF
TGTGCCTGGAGTCCCCTCTGGGACACGCAAGAGACCCAGTACTTC
>TRBV28|NA|TRBJ2-6|NA
CASSSGSGANVLTF
TGTGCCAGCAGTTCAGGGTCCGGGGCCAACGTCCTGACTTTC
>TRBV7-8|TRBD1|TRBJ2-5|NA
CASRYRGRETQYF
TGTGCCAGCAGATACAGGGGAAGGGAGACCCAGTACTTC
>TRBV2|TRBD2|TRBJ2-5|NA
CASSERTSGGMTQYF
TGTGCCAGCAGTGAACGGACTAGCGGGGGGATGACCCAGTACTTC
>TRBV18|NA|TRBJ2-6|NA
CASCQSTGANVLTF
TGTGCCAGCTGCCAAAGCACCGGGGCCAACGTCCTGACTTTC
>TRBV18|NA|TRBJ1-5|NA
CASSETGRQPQHF
TGTGCCAGCTCAGAAACAGGTCGCCAGCCCCAGCATTTT
>TRBV7-9|NA|TRBJ1-1|NA
CASSVRTLTEAFF
TGTGCCAGCAGCGTTCGGACTTTGACTGAAGCTTTCTTT
>TRBV27|TRBD1|TRBJ1-1|NA
CASSLWGQGDTEAFF
TGTGCCAGCAGTTTATGGGGACAGGGGGACACTGAAGCTTTCTTT
>TRBV5-1|NA|TRBJ2-3|NA
CASRRADTQYF
TGCGCCAGCAGACGGGCAGATACGCAGTATTTT
>TRBV9|NA|TRBJ2-7|few
CASSVYGNQDEQYF
TGTGCCAGCAGCGTATACGGGAACCAGGACGAGCAGTACTTC
>TRBV11-1|TRBD1|TRBJ2-1|few
CASSPGQVLYNEQFF
TGTGCCAGCAGCCCTGGACAGGTCCTCTACAATGAGCAGTTCTTC
>TRBV7-2|NA|TRBJ1-1|few
CASSLVGRTEAFF
TGTGCCAGCAGCTTAGTGGGGAGAACTGAAGCTTTCTTT
>TRBV9|TRBD2|TRBJ2-3|NA
CASSAGLAGTDTQYF
TGTGCCAGCAGCGCGGGACTAGCGGGCACAGATACGCAGTATTTT
>TRBV7-2|TRBD2|TRBJ2-3|NA
CASSGGGLAGRRTQYF
TGTGCCAGCAGCGGTGGGGGACTAGCGGGAAGGCGGACGCAGTATTTT
>TRBV25-1|NA|TRBJ1-2|few
CASSLQDRNYGYTF
TGTGCCAGCAGTCTCCAGGACAGAAACTATGGCTACACCTTC
>TRBV9|NA|TRBJ1-4|NA
CASSVTAENEKLFF
TGTGCCAGCAGCGTGACAGCAGAGAATGAAAAACTGTTTTTT
>TRBV11-2|TRBD2|TRBJ2-3|few
CASSPILAGGPDTQYF
TGTGCCAGCAGCCCTATACTAGCGGGGGGCCCCGATACGCAGTATTTT
>TRBV18|NA|TRBJ2-7|few
CASSPAGSYEQYF
TGTGCCAGCTCACCAGCAGGGTCCTACGAGCAGTACTTC
>TRBV30|TRBD1|TRBJ2-4|NA
CACGTGGDIQYF
TGTGCCTGCGGGACAGGGGGAGACATTCAGTACTTC
>TRBV7-2|NA|TRBJ1-1|NA
CASSQLWGGTEAFF
TGTGCCAGCAGCCAACTGTGGGGGGGCACTGAAGCTTTCTTT
>TRBV9|TRBD1|TRBJ1-1|NA
CASSLGTGRNTEAFF
TGTGCCAGCAGCCTGGGGACAGGGCGGAACACTGAAGCTTTCTTT
>TRBV20-1|NA|TRBJ1-2|NA
CSARDGGGYTF
TGCAGTGCTAGAGATGGGGGAGGGTACACCTTC
>TRBV30|TRBD1|TRBJ2-7|few
CAWSRGRNEQYF
TGTGCCTGGAGCAGGGGGAGAAACGAGCAGTACTTC
>TRBV2|TRBD1|TRBJ2-7|few
CASSADRGRYEQYF
TGTGCCAGCAGTGCAGACAGGGGGCGGTACGAGCAGTACTTC
>TRBV2|NA|TRBJ1-1|few
CASSDDRGTEAFF
TGTGCCAGCAGTGATGATCGGGGCACTGAAGCTTTCTTT
>TRBV15|TRBD1|TRBJ2-3|few
CATSRGTGGPDTQYF
TGTGCCACCAGCAGAGGAACAGGGGGCCCAGATACGCAGTATTTT
>TRBV7-2|NA|TRBJ1-3|few
CASSLGTWNRNTIYF
TGTGCCAGCAGCTTAGGGACATGGAATCGAAACACCATATATTTT
>TRBV7-3|NA|TRBJ2-3|few
CASSLGRGRTDTQYF
TGTGCCAGCAGCTTAGGGCGGGGGCGCACAGATACGCAGTATTTT
>TRBV19|NA|TRBJ1-5|few
CASSPERTSPQPQHF
TGTGCCAGTAGTCCCGAGAGGACAAGCCCTCAGCCCCAGCATTTT
>TRBV9|NA|TRBJ1-1|NA
CASSVGVVTEAFF
TGTGCCAGCAGCGTGGGAGTGGTTACTGAAGCTTTCTTT
>TRBV4-1|TRBD2|TRBJ2-3|few
CASSQEAGGNTDTQYF
TGCGCCAGCAGCCAAGAGGCGGGGGGAAACACAGATACGCAGTATTTT
>TRBV7-2|NA|TRBJ1-2|NA
CASSSEHLAGGYTF
TGTGCCAGCAGCTCCGAACATTTGGCGGGTGGCTACACCTTC